Presented here are 24 T cell receptor beta chains from one specimen sequenced in a study of shared T cell receptors in the human thymus. This table comes from immunoSEQ multiplex PCR, and its TCRdb copy is limited to in-frame clones, with some not included. This table has more than 550,000 clones, 80% to 90% appearing once. These records were also assigned to another study, of human thymus T cells.

Sequencing was performed on thymocytes. The receptors shown here come from a girl under three years old with a congenital heart defect.

This clone was seen a single time. The V gene is TRBV25-1, the J gene TRBJ1-5, with 7 bases fitting TRBD1. Germline loops: CDR1 MGHDK, CDR2 SYGVNS. Losses at the gene ends were 1 base for V and 5 bases for J; bases not matched to a gene: 14. The CDR3 consists of 18 residues. The CDR3 region is CASSESGRADREDQPQHF. For the CDR3, the DNA is TGTGCCAGCAGTGAATCCGGGAGGGCCGACAGGGAAGATCAGCCCCAGCATTTT.

The chain employs TRBV6-1 and TRBJ2-1; TRBD2 agrees at 9 bases. Germline V lookup: CDR1 MNHNS, CDR2 SASEGT. V was clipped by 6 bases and J by 8 bases; unmatched bases: 8. The CDR3 spans 14 residues. As DNA, the CDR3 is TGTGCCAGCAGGCGGGAGGGGCGTTCGGATGAGCAGTTCTTC. It translates to CASRREGRSDEQFF.

The CDR3 spells CASSLYPQGSPLHF. As DNA, the CDR3 is TGTGCCAGCAGTTTATACCCCCAGGGTTCACCCCTCCACTTT. The rearrangement uses TRBV27 and TRBJ1-6; D perhaps matches TRBD1 (5 bases). Looked up from germline, CDR1 is MNHEY and CDR2 is SMNVEV (reference sequence). V was shortened by 1 base and J by 9 bases, with 10 bases between the two germline ends. The CDR3 runs to 14 residues.

V usage is TRBV28 and J usage is TRBJ1-1; 7 positions agree with TRBD1. The J segment lost 1 base and the V segment lost 5 bases, leaving 10 bases of the junction unmatched. CDR1 is MDHEN and CDR2 is SYDVKM in the germline V gene. The CDR3 length is 16 residues. CDR3 protein: CASSGQGEVTNTEAFF. CDR3 in DNA: TGTGCCAGCAGTGGGCAGGGGGAAGTCACGAACACTGAAGCTTTCTTT.

This clone was detected once. The chain combines TRBV9 with TRBJ1-1, with 9 nucleotides matching TRBD1. Trimming cost V 4 bases and J 0 bases; bases outside gene matches: 16. The CDR3 extends over 19 amino acids. Germline CDR1 and CDR2: SGDLS and YYNGEE. CDR3 bases: TGTGCCAGCAGCCACCGGCCTGGGACAGGGAGTCTCATGAACACTGAAGCTTTCTTT. It translates to CASSHRPGTGSLMNTEAFF.

The gene calls are TRBV7-2 and TRBJ1-1; 7 bases are shared with TRBD1. This CDR3 spans 15 amino acids. Germline V gives CDR1 SGHTA, CDR2 FQGNSA. Trimming took 1 base from V and 1 from J; bases not matched to a gene: 3. CDR3 in DNA: TGTGCCAGCAGCTTAGGGGACAGAAGGAACACTGAAGCTTTCTTT. Translating gives CASSLGDRRNTEAFF.

The rearrangement uses TRBV4-3 and TRBJ2-7; no reliable D call. Trimming cost V 3 bases and J 1 base, with 13 bases left between them. CDR3 length: 15 amino acids. CDR1 LGHNA and CDR2 YSLEER come from the germline V gene. This chain's CDR3 is CASSQANQVSYEQYF. As DNA, the CDR3 is TGCGCCAGCAGCCAGGCGAACCAGGTTTCCTACGAGCAGTACTTC.

The chain links TRBV2 to TRBJ2-1, with TRBD2 identical over 11 bases. The germline V gene has CDR1 SNHLY and CDR2 FYNNEI. The junction had 2 bases not matched to a gene; V was cut back by 4 bases and J by 15 bases. There are 11 residues in the CDR3. The CDR3 nucleotides read TGTGCCAGCAGTGGACTAGCGGGGCCGTTCTTC. Protein product: CASSGLAGPFF.

The rearrangement uses TRBV4-1 and TRBJ2-3; 15 bases are shared with TRBD2. Looked up from germline, CDR1 is MGHRA and CDR2 is YSYEKL. The CDR3 is 17 amino acids. V was pared by 3 bases and J by 6 bases, with 7 bases of the junction left unmatched. For the CDR3, the DNA is TGCGCCAGCAGCCAGGAAACAGGGACTAGCGGGGGGGATACGCAGTATTTT. Amino acids: CASSQETGTSGGDTQYF.

CDR3 residues: CASSQSDSYPPYEQYF. Written as DNA, the CDR3 is TGTGCCAGCAGCCAATCGGACAGCTACCCCCCCTACGAGCAGTACTTC. The chain uses TRBV14 and TRBJ2-7; weak D call: TRBD1 (6 bases). Germline V gives CDR1 SGHDN, CDR2 FVKESK. The CDR3 is 16 amino acids. Deletions cut 2 bases from V and 2 bases from J, with 16 bases between.

The chain couples TRBV29-1 to TRBJ2-1; 8 bases fit TRBD2. From germline, CDR1 is SQVTM and CDR2 ANQGSEA. The CDR3 is 13 residues long. With 6 bases clipped from V and 9 bases from J, the junction kept 10 bases outside the gene matches. The CDR3 DNA sequence: TGCAGCGTAAATGGACTAGCCATTTCTGAGCAGTTCTTC. Translated: CSVNGLAISEQFF.

The chain has TRBV29-1 and TRBJ1-1, with D tentatively TRBD1 (6 bases). Germline CDR1 is SQVTM and CDR2 is ANQGSEA. Trimming cost V 6 bases and J 8 bases, with 10 bases left between them. The CDR3 spans 10 residues. The CDR3 spells CSVTGLEAFF. In nucleotides, the CDR3 is TGCAGCGTGACAGGCCTGGAAGCTTTCTTT.

The rearrangement links TRBV29-1 to TRBJ2-7; a possible D gene is TRBD2 (6 bases). Deletions cut 5 bases from V and 3 bases from J, with 14 bases between. This CDR3 has 13 residues. Germline-derived CDR1 and CDR2 are SQVTM and ANQGSEA. In DNA form, the CDR3 reads TGCAGCGTTCGGATAACCGGGAGCTACGAGCAGTACTTC. Translating it yields CSVRITGSYEQYF.

The chain is built from TRBV19 and TRBJ2-3, with 10 bases matching TRBD1. Germline assignment: CDR1 LNHDA and CDR2 SQIVND (reference sequence). There are 15 residues in the CDR3. With 5 bases clipped from V and 4 bases from J, the junction kept 6 bases outside the gene matches. The CDR3 region has the DNA TGTGCCAGTAGTGGAAAGGGACAGGGGCCAGATACGCAGTATTTT. Translating it yields CASSGKGQGPDTQYF.

The chain employs TRBV27 and TRBJ1-5; D unresolved. CDR1 is MNHEY and CDR2 is SMNVEV in the germline V gene (reference sequence). V lost 5 bases, J lost 5 bases, and 16 bases lay in between. The CDR3 spans 15 residues. In DNA, the CDR3 is TGTGCCAGCAGTATGTGGTTTCACGGTGATCAGCCCCAGCATTTT. The encoded protein is CASSMWFHGDQPQHF.

The chain uses TRBV2 and TRBJ1-5; D may be TRBD1 (5 bases). Per germline, CDR1 SNHLY and CDR2 FYNNEI. Deletions cut 4 bases from V and 9 bases from J, with 16 bases between. This CDR3 is 14 amino acids long. In DNA form, the CDR3 reads TGTGCCAGCAGTGTCTTGTTTGGGGCCCGGCCCCAGCATTTT. Its translation is CASSVLFGARPQHF.

The chain recombines TRBV7-6 with TRBJ2-7; maybe TRBD1 (6 bases). This CDR3 spans 16 amino acids. Trimming pared 1 base from V and 3 bases from J, leaving 16 bases between. The germline V gene encodes CDR1 SGHVS and CDR2 FNYEAQ. CDR3 sequence reads: CASSLGGRGVGYEQYF. CDR3 DNA sequence: TGTGCCAGCAGCTTAGGTGGCAGGGGAGTTGGCTACGAGCAGTACTTC.

This clone was observed a single time. The rearrangement joins TRBV5-6 to TRBJ2-2; TRBD2 might be the D (6 bases). The CDR3 totals 18 residues. V lost 2 bases and J 2 bases, leaving 19 bases between the germline ends. Germline CDR1 SGHDT, CDR2 YYEEEE. The CDR3 coding sequence is TGTGCCAGCAGCTTCTTCCCAGCGGAGGGAACAAACACCGGGGAGCTGTTTTTT. As protein: CASSFFPAEGTNTGELFF.

V gene TRBV27 combines with J gene TRBJ2-1; the match to TRBD1 covers 9 bases. Germline loops: CDR1 MNHEY, CDR2 SMNVEV (reference sequence). V was clipped by 5 bases and J by 5 bases; unmatched bases: 7. This CDR3 has 15 amino acids. The CDR3 protein is CASSPWTGDNNEQFF. The CDR3 DNA reads as TGTGCCAGCAGTCCGTGGACAGGGGATAACAATGAGCAGTTCTTC.

This clone was picked up a small number of times. This chain joins TRBV12-5 and TRBJ2-1; 13 nucleotides match TRBD2. CDR3 length: 21 amino acids. Germline V gene lookup returns CDR1 LGHNT and CDR2 FRNRAP. The trim removed 1 base at V and 7 bases at J, leaving 19 bases unmatched. CDR3 DNA: TGTGCTAGTGGTTTGGCGACAACACTAGCGGGGGGGCATGTGGCTTGGAATGAGCAGTTCTTC. Its translation is CASGLATTLAGGHVAWNEQFF.

In this sample, this clone turned up once. The chain is built from TRBV5-1 and TRBJ2-1; possibly TRBD2 for D (7 bases). The germline V gene has CDR1 SGHRS and CDR2 YFSETQ. CDR3 length equals 15 residues. V was clipped by 4 bases and J by 6 bases, with 17 bases between them. The CDR3: CASSPLGGGVNEQFF. The CDR3 DNA sequence: TGCGCCAGCAGCCCCTTGGGGGGGGGCGTCAATGAGCAGTTCTTC.

The chain employs TRBV5-5 and TRBJ1-2; D perhaps matches TRBD1 (5 bases). The CDR3 sequence is 17 residues long. Germline V lookup: CDR1 SGHKS, CDR2 YYEKEE (reference sequence). Trimming stripped 4 bases from V and 4 bases from J, with 23 bases between. The CDR3, as DNA: TGTGCCAGCAGCCTTGTCCTACCTTTACAGGTTCCCTATGGCTACACCTTC. Residues: CASSLVLPLQVPYGYTF. Drawing the rest from reference TRBV5-5 and TRBJ1-2, the complete variable domain is DAGVTQSPTHLIKTRGQQVTLRCSPISGHKSVSWYQQVLGQGPQFIFQYYEKEERGRGNFPDRFSARQFPNYSSELNVNALLLGDSALYLCASSLVLPLQVPYGYTFGSGTRLTVV.

The chain combines TRBV20-1 with TRBJ1-2; D is unresolved. This CDR3 has 10 amino acids. The V gene's germline CDR1 is DFQATT and CDR2 SNEGSKA (reference sequence). V lost 6 bases and J lost 7, with 9 bases in between. DNA of the CDR3: TGCAGTGCACCCGCGGGTGGCTACACCTTC. The encoded protein is CSAPAGGYTF.

The genes are TRBV5-1 and TRBJ2-5; 9 bases map to TRBD2. Germline V gene sequence: CDR1 SGHRS, CDR2 YFSETQ. V was pared by 0 bases and J by 5 bases, with 8 bases of the junction left unmatched. The CDR3 loop spans 16 amino acids. CDR3 nucleotides: TGCGCCAGCAGCTTGGGTAGCGGGGGCCGCCGGGAGACCCAGTACTTC. It specifies CASSLGSGGRRETQYF.